This TCR beta chain is drawn from a study of blood T cell repertoires in COVID-19 (dated by TCRdb to the early 2020s). In the study overall: Samples covering the acute and convalescent phases of COVID-19 were provided by collaborators in the United States, Italy and Spain. The dataset comprised deeply sampled blood TCRbeta repertoires from subjects exposed to, actively infected with, or recovered from COVID-19. Samples came from the ongoing ImmuneRACE study (first 160 participants) plus 1,254 subjects from 6 global collaborators. Sample metadata almost always included a de-identified subject ID, COVID-19 status, age in years and sex. The repertoires were released in a freely available public database intended as a resource for research on the immune response to SARS-CoV-2. The material from the prospective study consisted of cDNA or gDNA derived from T cells, B-cell-depleted T cells, or PBMCs. Where available, HLA class I and class II types were obtained from metadata supplied by the sample provider rather than from assay-based typing.

General conclusions and limits of the study: How much clinical and demographic metadata was included differed by source and by participant, and the metadata was provided uncurated.

Participants in the prospective study were enrolled through a virtual design, were aged about 18 to 89 years, and lived in 20 to 30 United States geographic areas. In the prospective study, participants were assigned to cohorts based on the clinical history participants reported in a screening survey and a study questionnaire. For ImmuneRACE Cohort 3, a participant was defined as recovered based on two consecutive negative NP/OP PCR tests, clearance by a healthcare professional, or resolution of symptoms. In the prospective study, whole blood, serum and a nasopharyngeal or oropharyngeal swab were collected from each participant by mobile phlebotomists. Over an approximately two-month period, participants in the prospective study had the option of providing additional blood draws and questionnaires. Before DNA extraction, blood samples from the prospective study were shipped at room temperature or frozen.

TCRbeta CDR3 regions were amplified from genomic DNA by means of the immunoSEQ Assay, a bias-controlled multiplex PCR. The authors' analysis ran thus. The number of nucleated cells in each sample was estimated by amplification of reference gene primers within the assay. Sequence reads were collapsed and filtered to measure the absolute abundance of every unique TCRbeta CDR3 rearrangement. For each sample, productive Simpson clonality was calculated by taking the square root of Simpson's diversity index across productive rearrangements. TCRdb mirrors the immuneACCESS table, restricted to in-frame sequences. Some clones are absent from its copies; in checked studies, under half trace to an unresolved V gene, and the reason for the others is unknown. The DNA gave D and trimming, while V, J and clone size come from that table. The table for this sample lists a few hundred thousand clones; 85% of them were counted only once. In total, the top ten clones hold approximately 19% of the sample.

Of note for this clone: Its recognized antigen is unknown. No much larger clone exists at a distance of one base, and base qualities are not known.

The germline V gene supplies CDR1 KGHSH and CDR2 LQKENI. Spanning cysteine to phenylalanine, the CDR3 consists of 14 amino acids. The entry retains the CDR3 DNA only, 42 bases that are in frame from base 1. V loses 0 bases of germline sequence and J loses 4 bases, and the interval between the two ends is 8 bases. The chain is made from TRBV18 and TRBJ2-3, and the D gene may be TRBD2, 6 bases matching. The sequence was obtained from a man aged 40-49 years who had recovered from COVID-19. Sample: PBMCs or T cells enriched from blood (not recorded which). The CDR3 protein: CASSPPEGSDTQYF. The nucleotides read TGTGCCAGCTCACCACCGGAGGGATCAGATACGCAGTATTTT.